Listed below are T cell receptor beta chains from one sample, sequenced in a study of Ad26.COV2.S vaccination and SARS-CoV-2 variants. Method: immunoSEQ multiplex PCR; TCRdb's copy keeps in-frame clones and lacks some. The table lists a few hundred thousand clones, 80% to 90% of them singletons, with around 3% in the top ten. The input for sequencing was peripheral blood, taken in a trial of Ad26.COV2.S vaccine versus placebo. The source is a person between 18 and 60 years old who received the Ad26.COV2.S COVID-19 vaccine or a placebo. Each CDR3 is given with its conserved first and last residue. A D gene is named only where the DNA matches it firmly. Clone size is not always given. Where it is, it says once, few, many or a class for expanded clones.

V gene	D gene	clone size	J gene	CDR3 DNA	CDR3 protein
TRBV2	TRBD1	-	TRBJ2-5	TGTGCCAGCAGAACGGACAGGGGTCAAGAGACCCAGTACTTC	CASRTDRGQETQYF
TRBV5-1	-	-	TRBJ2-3	TGCGCCAGCAGCTTGGGGGGGATCACAGATACGCAGTATTTT	CASSLGGITDTQYF
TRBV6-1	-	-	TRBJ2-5	TGTGCCAGCAGTGAAATCGGAACGGGGAGGGGGAGGGAGACCCAGTACTTC	CASSEIGTGRGRETQYF
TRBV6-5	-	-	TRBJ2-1	TGTGCCAGCAAAGTCCAGGCGAGCTCCTACAATGAGCAGTTCTTC	CASKVQASSYNEQFF
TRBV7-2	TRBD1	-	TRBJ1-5	TGTGCCAGCACACCGACAGGGACGAGCAATCAGCCCCAGCATTTT	CASTPTGTSNQPQHF
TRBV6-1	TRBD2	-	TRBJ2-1	TGTGCCAGCAGTGAAACTAGCGGGAGGGCCTACGTCGATGAGCAGTTCTTC	CASSETSGRAYVDEQFF
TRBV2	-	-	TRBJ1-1	TGTGCCAGCAGTGACGCGACTCCGGGGAGGAACAATGAAGCTTTCTTT	CASSDATPGRNNEAFF
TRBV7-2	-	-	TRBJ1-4	TGTGCCAGCAGCTTACGGAATGAAAAACTGTTTTTT	CASSLRNEKLFF
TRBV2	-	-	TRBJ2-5	TGTGCCAGCAGTGTGGAGACCCAAGAGACCCAGTACTTC	CASSVETQETQYF
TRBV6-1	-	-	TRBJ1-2	TGTGCCAGCAGTGAACTGCACGGCCAGGGTAAAGGCTACACCTTC	CASSELHGQGKGYTF
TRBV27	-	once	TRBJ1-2	TGTGCCAGCAGTTCAGCGGACAGCTATGGCTACACCTTC	CASSSADSYGYTF
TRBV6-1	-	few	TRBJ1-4	TGTGCCAGCAGTGAAGCGGGCAGGGCGGGGGAAAAACTGTTTTTT	CASSEAGRAGEKLFF
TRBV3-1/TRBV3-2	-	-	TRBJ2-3	TGTGCCAGCAGCCAAGAAGGGCCCACGACAGATACGCAGTATTTT	CASSQEGPTTDTQYF
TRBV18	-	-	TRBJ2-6	TGTGCCAGCTCACCTGCGGCTGGGGCCAACGTCCTGACTTTC	CASSPAAGANVLTF
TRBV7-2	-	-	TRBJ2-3	TGTGCCAGCAGCTTAAACAGGGGCACAGATACGCAGTATTTT	CASSLNRGTDTQYF
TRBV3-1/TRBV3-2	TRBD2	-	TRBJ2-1	TGTGCCAGCAGCCAAGGGGGACTAGCAAGCTCCTACAATGAGCAGTTCTTC	CASSQGGLASSYNEQFF
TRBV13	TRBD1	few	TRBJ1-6	TGTGCCAGCAGGTTTACAGGGGAACCTTATAATTCACCCCTCCACTTT	CASRFTGEPYNSPLHF
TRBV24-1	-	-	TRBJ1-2	TGTGCCACCAGTGACCCTGGACGGGACTATGGCTACACCTTC	CATSDPGRDYGYTF
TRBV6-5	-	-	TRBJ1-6	TGTGCCAGCATGGGTTGGCTTTCACCCCTCCACTTT	CASMGWLSPLHF
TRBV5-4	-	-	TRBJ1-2	TGTGCCAGCGGGGTAAAACAGGGTAGCTATGGCTACACCTTC	CASGVKQGSYGYTF
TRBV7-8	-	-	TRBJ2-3	TGTGCCAGCAGCCGAGTCGTATTTACCAACACAGATACGCAGTATTTT	CASSRVVFTNTDTQYF
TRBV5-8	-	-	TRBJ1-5	TGTGCCAGCAGCTTTGGGGCGAATAGCAATCAGCCCCAGCATTTT	CASSFGANSNQPQHF